This is a list of T cell receptor beta chains from one sample in a study of T-cell reconstitution after alpha-beta-depleted transplantation in children. From the PCR reads, TCRdb called clonotypes with MiXCR, one entry per CDR3 protein. The repertoire holds about 170,000 distinct CDR3 sequences, over 8.5% seen once, with roughly an eighth in the top ten. The starting material was PBMCs, obtained before TCRalphabeta/CD19-depleted stem cell transplant. The receptors originated from a boy younger than 10 with acute myeloid leukemia, due to receive a stem cell transplant. The CDR3 runs from the conserved cysteine through the conserved F or W. D genes are given only for firm matches. Size is omitted from some rows. Given values are once, few, many or a class for expanded clones.

V gene,J gene,D gene,clone size,CDR3 protein,CDR3 DNA
TRBV12-3/TRBV12-4,TRBJ2-1,NA,NA,CASSFGPGGENEQFF,TGTGCCAGCAGTTTCGGGCCGGGGGGCGAAAATGAGCAGTTCTTC
TRBV9,TRBJ2-3,NA,few,CASSVQGGGTDTQYF,TGTGCCAGCAGCGTACAGGGCGGGGGCACAGATACGCAGTATTTT
TRBV7-6,TRBJ2-6,TRBD1,many,CASSSGRDRVSGANVLTF,TGTGCCAGCAGCTCGGGCCGGGACAGGGTCTCTGGGGCCAACGTCCTGACTTTC
TRBV29-1,TRBJ1-1,NA,many,CSVDGGAQGRPTEAFF,TGCAGCGTTGATGGGGGTGCTCAGGGGAGACCCACTGAAGCTTTCTTT
TRBV20-1,TRBJ2-7,TRBD2,NA,CSATGLAGVWEQYF,TGCAGTGCTACAGGACTAGCGGGAGTTTGGGAGCAGTACTTC
TRBV7-2,TRBJ2-5,NA,many,CASSLFGWETQYF,TGTGCCAGCAGCTTATTTGGCTGGGAGACCCAGTACTTC
TRBV5-1,TRBJ2-5,NA,many,CASLGPFDRSGKETQYF,TGCGCCAGCCTGGGGCCCTTCGACAGGTCGGGGAAAGAGACCCAGTACTTC
TRBV9,TRBJ2-1,NA,many,CASSGTGSSYNEQFF,TGTGCCAGCAGCGGTACAGGGAGCTCCTACAATGAGCAGTTCTTC
TRBV29-1,TRBJ2-1,NA,many,CSVSVVFSYNEQFF,TGCAGCGTTTCCGTGGTATTCTCCTACAATGAGCAGTTCTTC
TRBV4-1,TRBJ2-2,NA,many,CASSQGRELFF,TGCGCCAGCAGCCAAGGACGGGAGCTGTTTTTT
TRBV28,TRBJ2-1,TRBD2,many,CASTPSGTSSNEQFF,TGTGCCAGCACCCCGTCCGGGACTAGCAGCAATGAGCAGTTCTTC
TRBV20-1,TRBJ2-1,TRBD2,many,CSAKAGNNEQFF,TGCAGTGCCAAAGCGGGAAACAATGAGCAGTTCTTC
TRBV20-1,TRBJ2-1,NA,many,CSAPLGSHNEQFF,TGCAGTGCTCCCCTGGGGAGCCACAATGAGCAGTTCTTC
TRBV11-2,TRBJ1-2,TRBD1,many,CASSLGTGGSYGYTF,TGTGCCAGCAGCTTAGGGACAGGGGGGTCCTATGGCTACACCTTC
TRBV5-5,TRBJ1-5,NA,many,CASSPSSVGNQPQHF,TGTGCCAGCAGCCCCTCCAGCGTAGGCAATCAGCCCCAGCATTTT
TRBV5-1,TRBJ2-2,NA,many,CASSPREQNTGELFF,TGCGCCAGCAGCCCCCGGGAACAGAACACCGGGGAGCTGTTTTTT
TRBV3-1,TRBJ2-5,NA,many,CASSKTTFRGETQYF,TGTGCCAGCAGCAAAACTACTTTTAGGGGAGAGACCCAGTACTTC
TRBV5-1,TRBJ2-3,NA,many,CASSPDGGGRAETQYF,TGCGCCAGCAGCCCCGATGGAGGGGGGAGGGCCGAGACGCAGTATTTT
TRBV7-2,TRBJ1-2,NA,NA,CASSLEPVEGNGYTF,TGTGCCAGCAGCTTAGAGCCTGTGGAGGGGAATGGCTACACCTTC
TRBV6-1,TRBJ2-2,TRBD2,NA,CASSPSLGTSGPNTGELFF,TGTGCCAGCAGCCCATCCCTCGGGACTAGCGGTCCGAACACCGGGGAGCTGTTTTTT
TRBV28,TRBJ2-4,TRBD2,many,CASSFLFGTSGENIQYF,TGTGCCAGCAGTTTTTTGTTCGGGACTAGCGGTGAAAACATTCAGTACTTC
TRBV3-1,TRBJ2-5,TRBD2,NA,CATCQGRGLAGSETQYF,TGTGCCACCTGCCAAGGTCGAGGACTAGCGGGATCAGAGACCCAGTACTTC
TRBV5-4,TRBJ2-5,NA,NA,CASSPPSGPSRGETQYF,TGTGCCAGCAGCCCCCCCTCCGGACCTTCGCGGGGAGAGACCCAGTACTTC
TRBV27,TRBJ2-2,NA,many,CASSPNDLGSGELFF,TGTGCCAGCAGTCCGAACGACCTGGGGTCCGGGGAGCTGTTTTTT
TRBV7-9,TRBJ1-2,NA,many,CASSQSRAGYTF,TGTGCCAGCAGCCAGAGCCGCGCTGGCTACACCTTC
TRBV7-8,TRBJ2-1,TRBD2,many,CASSLGGRARDEQFF,TGTGCCAGCAGCTTAGGCGGGAGGGCCAGGGATGAGCAGTTCTTC
TRBV12-3/TRBV12-4,TRBJ2-7,NA,many,CASSLAEEQYF,TGTGCCAGCAGTTTAGCCGAGGAGCAGTACTTC
TRBV18,TRBJ1-2,NA,many,CASSPRRDYGYTF,TGTGCCAGCTCACCGAGGAGAGACTATGGCTACACCTTC
TRBV20-1,TRBJ2-5,NA,many,CSATLGRETQYF,TGCAGTGCCACCCTAGGGAGGGAGACCCAGTACTTC
TRBV29-1,TRBJ1-1,NA,few,CSVVTPEAFF,TGCAGCGTTGTGACCCCTGAAGCTTTCTTT
TRBV27,TRBJ2-3,TRBD2,many,CASSPRTSGPRPSTDTQYF,TGTGCCAGCAGTCCAAGGACTAGCGGGCCCCGACCAAGCACAGATACGCAGTATTTT
TRBV12-3/TRBV12-4,TRBJ1-5,TRBD1,many,CASSFPGQGNQPQHF,TGTGCCAGCAGTTTCCCGGGACAGGGGAATCAGCCCCAGCATTTT
TRBV20-1,TRBJ2-7,TRBD2,many,CSAREIAGGVYEQYF,TGCAGTGCTAGAGAGATAGCGGGAGGGGTATACGAGCAGTACTTC
TRBV20-1,TRBJ2-7,TRBD1,many,CSAPDRGYEQYF,TGCAGTGCTCCAGACAGGGGCTACGAGCAGTACTTC
TRBV11-2,TRBJ1-1,NA,many,CASSQMIARAAFF,TGTGCCAGCAGCCAAATGATTGCCAGGGCTGCTTTCTTT
TRBV27,TRBJ2-2,TRBD2,many,CASSYLSGLAGGKGRELFF,TGTGCCAGCAGTTACCTCTCGGGACTAGCGGGAGGGAAAGGGCGGGAGCTGTTTTTT
TRBV2,TRBJ1-5,NA,few,CASSEKGYNQPQHF,TGTGCCAGCAGTGAAAAGGGATACAATCAGCCCCAGCATTTT
TRBV5-6,TRBJ1-4,NA,many,CASSFGGGNEKLFF,TGTGCCAGCAGCTTTGGGGGCGGTAATGAAAAACTGTTTTTT
TRBV12-3/TRBV12-4,TRBJ1-3,NA,NA,CASSLYGTGNTIYF,TGTGCCAGCAGTTTATATGGGACTGGAAACACCATATATTTT
TRBV25-1,TRBJ1-5,NA,few,CASSGRDSNQPQHF,TGTGCCAGCAGTGGCAGGGATAGTAATCAGCCCCAGCATTTT
TRBV5-6,TRBJ2-5,NA,many,CASSTRLGYQETQYF,TGTGCCAGCAGCACCCGACTGGGGTACCAAGAGACCCAGTACTTC
TRBV5-1,TRBJ2-1,NA,NA,CASSSYISSYNEQFF,TGCGCCAGCAGCTCCTATATTAGCTCCTACAATGAGCAGTTCTTC
TRBV7-9,TRBJ1-2,NA,few,CASLGVYGYTF,TGTGCCTCATTAGGGGTCTATGGCTACACCTTC
TRBV12-3/TRBV12-4,TRBJ1-5,NA,few,CASSLGGPHQPQHF,TGTGCCAGCAGTTTGGGGGGGCCTCATCAGCCCCAGCATTTT
TRBV20-1,TRBJ2-7,NA,NA,CSARDYGDEQYF,TGCAGTGCTAGAGATTATGGAGACGAGCAGTACTTC
TRBV4-1,TRBJ2-5,TRBD2,many,CASSYPARGGYQETQYF,TGCGCCAGCAGCTACCCCGCTCGGGGGGGATACCAAGAGACCCAGTACTTC